This T cell receptor beta chain is from a study of HIV-infected patients and healthy controls. Germline V gives CDR1 MNHEY, CDR2 SVGEGT. The J segment lost 0 bases and the V segment lost 2 bases, leaving 7 bases of the junction unmatched. The CDR3 extends over 17 amino acids. TCRdb reprocessed the 5' RACE reads with MiXCR, giving one entry per CDR3 protein. The repertoire includes more than 60,000 distinct CDR3 sequences, 19% of them detected once, and 1.4% to 1.5% sits in the top ten. This clonotype was seen many times. The receptor was derived from a human donor in good health. V and J are TRBV6-2 or TRBV6-3 and TRBJ2-3; 8 positions match TRBD2. Sequenced: CD4+ T cells from blood. CDR3 sequence: CASSYPGLASSTDTQYF. The CDR3 DNA reads TGTGCCAGCAGTTACCCAGGACTAGCTTCGAGCACAGATACGCAGTATTTT.